This TCR beta chain was retrieved from a study of read filtering for tumor transcriptome and immune sequencing. Looking at the study overall: Patients were about 18 male and about 15 female, mean age 65.9 years, range about 45 to 85.

At the time of active disease, bone marrow was collected from every patient. From around 440 ng of RNA, a library with molecular barcoded alpha/delta and beta/gamma adaptors was made. TCRdb itself ran the reads through MiXCR, one entry per CDR3 protein. The table has roughly 35,000 distinct CDR3 sequences, approximately 13% seen once. The sample holds many counts of this clonotype. The TCR sequence derives from a donor aged 40 or older with multiple myeloma. Sample: a population of CD138-negative cells sorted from bone marrow.

This chain's CDR3 is CASSPANYEQYF. DNA of the CDR3: TGTGCCAGCAGCCCGGCTAACTACGAGCAGTACTTC. J is TRBJ2-7 and V is TRBV14; the D is unclear. Trimming left V 4 bases short and J 3 bases short, with 7 bases between. The CDR3 is 12 residues long. CDR1 is SGHDN, CDR2 FVKESK, per germline.